The sequence of this T cell receptor beta chain was determined in a study of cytomegalovirus exposure and HLA in healthy donors. Overall study context: Around 80 million unique TCR sequences came from HLA-typed donors in an early release.

The germline V gene has CDR1 MDHEN and CDR2 SYDVKM. This CDR3 has 15 amino acids. After removal of 6 bases from V and 0 bases from J, the junction contained 6 bases not matched to a gene. The PCR was carried out with 60 Vbeta primers and 13 Jbeta primers. Clones were sequenced by immunoSEQ multiplex PCR, and TCRdb holds only the in-frame ones, with some missing. Its table records around 58,000 clones. Findings of the study overall: An ancestry cluster, one associated with Asian ancestry, reportedly showed fewer N-insertions than the approximately 720-donor mean in a later analysis. The classifier, whose performance was assessed in both the original and validation cohorts, reportedly diagnosed cytomegalovirus status with high specificity and sensitivity.

Regarding this clone: Its antigen is unknown.

Sequencing was carried out using PBMCs. The V and J genes are TRBV28 and TRBJ2-7; 9 bases fit TRBD1. The TCR comes from a man in his fifties in good health and CMV-seropositive. CDR3 loop: CASSAGQGSSYEQYF. In DNA form, the CDR3 reads TGTGCCAGCAGCGCCGGACAGGGGTCCTCCTACGAGCAGTACTTC.